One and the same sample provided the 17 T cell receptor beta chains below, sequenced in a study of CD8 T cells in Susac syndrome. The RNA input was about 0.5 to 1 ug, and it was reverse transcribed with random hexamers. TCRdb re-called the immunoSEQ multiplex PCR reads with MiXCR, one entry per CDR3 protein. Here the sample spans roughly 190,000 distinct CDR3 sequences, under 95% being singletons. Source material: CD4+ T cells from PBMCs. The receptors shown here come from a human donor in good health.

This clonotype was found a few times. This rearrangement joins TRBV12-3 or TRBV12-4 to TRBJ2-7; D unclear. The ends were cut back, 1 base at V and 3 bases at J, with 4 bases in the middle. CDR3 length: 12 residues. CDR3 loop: CASSLEHYEQYF. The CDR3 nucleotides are TGTGCCAGCAGTTTAGAGCACTACGAGCAGTACTTC.

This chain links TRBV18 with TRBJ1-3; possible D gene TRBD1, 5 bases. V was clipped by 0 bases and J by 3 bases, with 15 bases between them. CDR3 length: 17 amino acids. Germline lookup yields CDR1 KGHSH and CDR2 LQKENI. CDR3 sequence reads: CASSPPGRDILGNTIYF. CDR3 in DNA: TGTGCCAGCTCACCACCGGGGCGGGATATTCTTGGAAACACCATATATTTT.

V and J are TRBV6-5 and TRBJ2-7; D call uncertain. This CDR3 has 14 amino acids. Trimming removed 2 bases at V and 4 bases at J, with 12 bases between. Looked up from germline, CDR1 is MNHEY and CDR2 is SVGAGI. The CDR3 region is CASSYRPAVYEQYV. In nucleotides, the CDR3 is TGTGCCAGCAGTTACCGACCTGCGGTTTACGAGCAGTACGTC.

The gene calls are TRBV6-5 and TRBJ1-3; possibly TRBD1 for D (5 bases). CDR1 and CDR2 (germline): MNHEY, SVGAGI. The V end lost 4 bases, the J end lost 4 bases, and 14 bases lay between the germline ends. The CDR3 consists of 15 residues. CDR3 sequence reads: CASSWDLSTGNTIYF. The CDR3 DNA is TGTGCCAGCAGTTGGGACCTCTCTACGGGAAACACCATATATTTT.

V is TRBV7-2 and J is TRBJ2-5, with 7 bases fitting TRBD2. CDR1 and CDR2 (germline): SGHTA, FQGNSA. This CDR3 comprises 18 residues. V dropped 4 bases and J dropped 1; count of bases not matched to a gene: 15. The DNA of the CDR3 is TGTGCCAGCAGCTATAGAATGGGAATCGGGACTACCCAAGAGACCCAGTACTTC. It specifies CASSYRMGIGTTQETQYF.

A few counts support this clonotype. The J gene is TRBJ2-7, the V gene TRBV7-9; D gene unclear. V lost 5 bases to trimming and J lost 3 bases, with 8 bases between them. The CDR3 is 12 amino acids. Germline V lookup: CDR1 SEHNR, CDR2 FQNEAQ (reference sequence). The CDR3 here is CASSASGYEQYF. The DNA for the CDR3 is TGTGCCAGCAGCGCATCCGGCTACGAGCAGTACTTC.

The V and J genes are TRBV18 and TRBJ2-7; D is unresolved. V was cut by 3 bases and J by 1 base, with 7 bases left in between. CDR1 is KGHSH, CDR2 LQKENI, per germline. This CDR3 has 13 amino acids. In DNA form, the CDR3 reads TGTGCCAGCTCACCTGACGGGTCCTACGAGCAGTACGTC. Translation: CASSPDGSYEQYV.

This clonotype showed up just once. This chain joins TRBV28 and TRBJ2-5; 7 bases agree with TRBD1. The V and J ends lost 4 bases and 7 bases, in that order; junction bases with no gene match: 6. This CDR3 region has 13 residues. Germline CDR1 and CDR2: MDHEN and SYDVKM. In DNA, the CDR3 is TGTGCCAGCAGTTGGACGACAGGGAGGACCCAGTACTTC. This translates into CASSWTTGRTQYF.

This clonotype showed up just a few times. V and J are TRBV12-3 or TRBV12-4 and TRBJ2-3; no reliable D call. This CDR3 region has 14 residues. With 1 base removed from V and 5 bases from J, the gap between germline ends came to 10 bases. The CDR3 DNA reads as TGTGCCAGCAGTTTAGGAGCGTCCGTAGATACGCAGTATTTT. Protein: CASSLGASVDTQYF.

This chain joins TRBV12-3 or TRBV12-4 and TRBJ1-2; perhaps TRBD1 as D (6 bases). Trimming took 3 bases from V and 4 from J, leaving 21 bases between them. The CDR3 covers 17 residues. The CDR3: CASSLTGSTAPRYGYTF. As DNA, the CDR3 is TGTGCCAGCAGTTTGACAGGATCCACCGCTCCCCGCTATGGCTACACCTTC.

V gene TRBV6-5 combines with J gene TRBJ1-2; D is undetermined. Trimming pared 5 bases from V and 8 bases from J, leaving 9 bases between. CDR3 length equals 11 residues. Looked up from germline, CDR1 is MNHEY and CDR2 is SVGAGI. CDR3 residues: CASSNGGGYTF. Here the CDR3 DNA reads TGTGCCAGCAGTAATGGTGGGGGCTACACCTTC.

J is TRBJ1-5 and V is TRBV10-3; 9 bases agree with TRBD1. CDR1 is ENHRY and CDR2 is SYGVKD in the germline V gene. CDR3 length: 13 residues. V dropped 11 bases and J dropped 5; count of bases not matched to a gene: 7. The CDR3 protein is CAVGQGRDQPQHF. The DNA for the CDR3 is TGTGCCGTCGGACAGGGGAGAGATCAGCCCCAGCATTTT.

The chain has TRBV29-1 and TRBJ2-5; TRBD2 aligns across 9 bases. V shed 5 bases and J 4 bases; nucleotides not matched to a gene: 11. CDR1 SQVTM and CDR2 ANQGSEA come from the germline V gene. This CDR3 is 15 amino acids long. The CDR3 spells CSVSAGTSLIETQYF. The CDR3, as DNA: TGCAGCGTTAGCGCCGGGACTAGCCTAATAGAGACCCAGTACTTC.

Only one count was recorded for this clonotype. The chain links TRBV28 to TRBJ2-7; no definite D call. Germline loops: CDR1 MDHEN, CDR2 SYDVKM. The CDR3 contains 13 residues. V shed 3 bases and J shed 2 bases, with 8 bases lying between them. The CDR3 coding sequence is TGTGCCAGCAGTTTTCTACATCCCTACGAGCAGTACGTC. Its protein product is CASSFLHPYEQYV.

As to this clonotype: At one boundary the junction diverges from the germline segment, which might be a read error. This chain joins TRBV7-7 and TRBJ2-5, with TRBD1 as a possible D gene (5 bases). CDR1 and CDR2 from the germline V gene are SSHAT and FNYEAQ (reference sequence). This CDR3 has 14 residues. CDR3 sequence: CASSLDNFQETQYF. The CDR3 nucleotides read TGTGCTAGCAGCTTGGACAATTTTCAAGAGACCCAGTACTTC.

The CDR3 region has the DNA TGTGCCAGCAGTTACTCCCCCGCTAGCGGGATCTACAATGAGCAGTTCTTC. It translates to CASSYSPASGIYNEQFF. The V call is TRBV6-5, the J call TRBJ2-1, with TRBD2 matching over 9 bases. This CDR3 has 17 residues. V shed 0 bases, J shed 3 bases, and the junction held 6 bases outside the gene matches. Looked up from germline, CDR1 is MNHEY and CDR2 is SVGAGI.

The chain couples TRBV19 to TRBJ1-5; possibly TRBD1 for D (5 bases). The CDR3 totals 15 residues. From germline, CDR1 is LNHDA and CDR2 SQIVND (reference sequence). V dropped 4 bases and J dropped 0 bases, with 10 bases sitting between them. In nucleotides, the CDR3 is TGTGCCAGTAGTAGACAGATGAATAGCAATCAGCCCCAGCATTTT. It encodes CASSRQMNSNQPQHF.